This passage covers 21 T cell receptor beta chains from one sample sequenced in a study of blood T cell repertoires in COVID-19. The protocol was immunoSEQ multiplex PCR, while the TCRdb copy is restricted to in-frame clones and leaves out a portion. The data hold around 330,000 clones, with around nine tenths observed a single time. Sequenced sample: PBMCs or T cells enriched from blood (not recorded which). The receptor set was obtained from a man in his fifties or sixties who had recovered from COVID-19.

The rearrangement links TRBV19 to TRBJ1-2, with D perhaps matching TRBD1 (5 bases). Germline CDR1 and CDR2: LNHDA and SQIVND (reference sequence). CDR3 length: 14 amino acids. V shed 6 bases and J shed 4 bases, with 15 bases lying between them. The CDR3 coding sequence is TGTGCCAGTAGGAAACAGGTTTACGGCTATGGCTACACCTTC. This translates into CASRKQVYGYGYTF.

The chain is built from TRBV18 and TRBJ1-6, with TRBD1 as a possible D gene (6 bases). V shed 3 bases and J shed 7 bases, with 13 bases lying between them. Germline V CDR1 and CDR2: KGHSH, LQKENI. The CDR3 consists of 15 residues. The CDR3 protein is CASSPVGAGNSPLHF. CDR3 DNA sequence: TGTGCCAGCTCACCTGTGGGGGCTGGGAATTCACCCCTCCACTTT. The full variable domain, in which reference TRBV18 and TRBJ1-6 provide the parts outside the CDR3, is NAGVMQNPRHLVRRRGQEARLRCSPMKGHSHVYWYRQLPEEGLKFMVYLQKENIIDESGMPKERFSAEFPKEGPSILRIQQVVRGDSAAYFCASSPVGAGNSPLHFGNGTRLTVT.

The count of this clone is one. The J gene is TRBJ1-1, the V gene TRBV6-5; 8 bases are a match to TRBD1. The V segment lost 5 bases and the J segment 4 bases; nucleotides outside the gene matches: 9. In germline, CDR1 is MNHEY, CDR2 SVGAGI. The CDR3 loop spans 15 amino acids. The CDR3: CASSPRTGITTEAFF. The CDR3 nucleotides read TGTGCCAGCAGTCCTCGGACAGGGATTACCACTGAAGCTTTCTTT.

The genes are TRBV7-2 and TRBJ1-3, with D hard to call. CDR1 is SGHTA and CDR2 is FQGNSA in the germline V gene. The CDR3 runs to 15 residues. V lost 1 base and J lost 4, with 11 bases in between. The CDR3 is CASSLVAAKGNTIYF. CDR3 sequence (DNA): TGTGCCAGCAGCTTAGTGGCGGCAAAGGGAAACACCATATATTTT.

This clone has just one count. CDR3 nucleotides: TGTGCCAGCAGCTTAGGAGGAAGCATGTACACTGAAGCTTTCTTT. This codes for CASSLGGSMYTEAFF. This chain joins TRBV7-9 and TRBJ1-1; D call uncertain. CDR1 and CDR2 from the germline V gene are SEHNR and FQNEAQ (reference sequence). CDR3 size: 15 residues. V was shortened by 1 base and J by 3 bases, with 12 bases between the two germline ends.

This chain connects TRBV2 to TRBJ2-3; TRBD1 is a possible D gene (5 bases). V was cut by 2 bases and J by 4 bases, with 7 bases left in between. This CDR3 region has 13 residues. Looked up from germline, CDR1 is SNHLY and CDR2 is FYNNEI. In DNA, the CDR3 is TGTGCCAGCAGTGAAAGGGGCCCAGATACGCAGTATTTT. Translating gives CASSERGPDTQYF.

The chain combines TRBV7-2 with TRBJ2-7; D might be TRBD2 (5 bases). This CDR3 contains 14 residues. Germline CDR1 is SGHTA and CDR2 is FQGNSA. Trimming cost V 3 bases and J 2 bases, with 11 bases left between them. CDR3 in amino acids: CASSFGIATYEQYF. The DNA for the CDR3 is TGTGCCAGCAGCTTCGGGATAGCGACCTACGAGCAGTACTTC.

This chain links TRBV4-2 with TRBJ1-4; D is ambiguous. V lost 0 bases to trimming and J lost 6 bases, with 14 bases between them. Germline V gene data show CDR1 as LGHNA and CDR2 as YNFKEQ. The CDR3 has 16 residues. The CDR3 region has the DNA TGTGCCAGCAGCCAAGATTTCGGGGAAATAGATGAAAAACTGTTTTTT. Its translation is CASSQDFGEIDEKLFF.

The V gene is TRBV7-8, the J gene TRBJ2-4, with D tentatively TRBD2 (5 bases). Germline values: CDR1 SGHVS, CDR2 FQNEAQ. The CDR3 runs to 16 residues. With 0 bases removed from V and 8 bases from J, the gap between germline ends came to 17 bases. This chain's CDR3 is CASSLARVSASDIQYF. CDR3 DNA sequence: TGTGCCAGCAGCTTAGCGCGGGTTAGCGCGTCTGACATTCAGTACTTC.

The chain links TRBV12-5 to TRBJ2-2, with 7 bases lining up with TRBD2. Unmatched junction bases numbered 5, after V lost 3 bases and J lost 7 bases. Looked up from germline, CDR1 is LGHNT and CDR2 is FRNRAP. This CDR3 region has 14 residues. The CDR3 loop is CASGLEAGIGELFF. The CDR3 DNA follows: TGTGCTAGTGGTTTAGAAGCGGGAATCGGGGAGCTGTTTTTT. Complete variable domain (other parts from reference TRBV12-5 and TRBJ2-2): DARVTQTPRHKVTEMGQEVTMRCQPILGHNTVFWYRQTMMQGLELLAYFRNRAPLDDSGMPKDRFSAEMPDATLATLKIQPSEPRDSAVYFCASGLEAGIGELFFGEGSRLTVL.

This rearrangement joins TRBV28 to TRBJ1-2, with 8 positions matching TRBD1. The CDR3 is 12 residues long. The V and J ends lost 7 bases and 8 bases, in that order; junction bases with no gene match: 6. Germline V gene data show CDR1 as MDHEN and CDR2 as SYDVKM. This CDR3 is CASKPGGFGYTF. The CDR3 DNA reads as TGTGCCAGCAAGCCAGGGGGCTTCGGCTACACCTTC.

V usage is TRBV11-2 and J usage is TRBJ1-2, with a weak D call TRBD1 (6 bases). The germline CDR1 and CDR2 sequences are SGHAT and FQNNGV. The CDR3 totals 13 residues. V lost 5 bases, J lost 7 bases, and 14 bases lay in between. CDR3 nucleotides: TGTGCCAGCAGCCCCCCGGGGGGCCTTGGCTACACCTTC. Translated: CASSPPGGLGYTF.

The V and J genes are TRBV3-1 (or the pseudogene TRBV3-2) and TRBJ2-1; possibly TRBD2 for D (6 bases). Germline CDR1 reads LGHDT; CDR2 reads YNNKEL (reference sequence). The CDR3 is 15 amino acids. V was clipped by 6 bases and J by 0 bases, with 12 bases between them. The CDR3 region is CASRERVSSYNEQFF. CDR3 bases: TGTGCCAGCAGAGAGCGGGTCAGCTCCTACAATGAGCAGTTCTTC.

The chain recombines TRBV27 with TRBJ2-7, with 9 bases matching TRBD1. Germline V gene sequence: CDR1 MNHEY, CDR2 SMNVEV (reference sequence). The CDR3 spans 17 residues. V lost 5 bases and J lost 2; bases outside the gene matches: 13. The CDR3 protein is CASSLKQGALIPYEQYF. The DNA of the CDR3 is TGTGCCAGCAGTCTAAAACAGGGGGCTTTAATCCCCTACGAGCAGTACTTC.

The chain uses TRBV7-9 and TRBJ2-5, with TRBD2 identical over 9 bases. Trimming cost V 5 bases and J 5 bases; bases outside gene matches: 12. The CDR3 runs to 16 residues. Germline-derived CDR1 and CDR2 are SEHNR and FQNEAQ (reference sequence). Written as DNA, the CDR3 is TGTGCCAGCAGCGAGCCCCGGACTAGCGCACGGGAGACCCAGTACTTC. Translation gives CASSEPRTSARETQYF.

This rearrangement joins TRBV4-2 to TRBJ1-2; D is perhaps TRBD1 (5 bases). The germline CDR1 and CDR2 sequences are LGHNA and YNFKEQ. The V end lost 4 bases, the J end lost 5 bases, and 5 bases lay between the germline ends. The CDR3 consists of 11 residues. The CDR3 sequence: CASSRQYGYTF. The CDR3 coding sequence is TGTGCCAGCAGCCGACAGTATGGCTACACCTTC.

This clone was observed a single time. The chain combines TRBV7-9 with TRBJ2-7, with D unresolved. The germline CDR1 and CDR2 sequences are SEHNR and FQNEAQ (reference sequence). Trimming removed 2 bases at V and 5 bases at J, with 10 bases between. The CDR3 loop spans 13 amino acids. The CDR3 protein is CASSLLQSHEQYF. The DNA for the CDR3 is TGTGCCAGCAGCTTATTACAGTCCCACGAGCAGTACTTC.

The rearrangement links TRBV5-8 to TRBJ1-1, with D maybe TRBD1 (5 bases). Germline lookup yields CDR1 SGHTS and CDR2 YDEGEE. The length of the CDR3 is 14 residues. Trimming pared 3 bases from V and 4 bases from J, leaving 13 bases between. Here the CDR3 DNA reads TGTGCCAGCAGCTCGATGGGGGGGGGCACTGAAGCTTTCTTT. Its protein is CASSSMGGGTEAFF.

The rearrangement links TRBV18 to TRBJ2-3; 8 bases are a match to TRBD2. This CDR3 region has 17 residues. J was trimmed by 1 base and V by 3 bases; bases with no gene match: 9. Germline assignment: CDR1 KGHSH and CDR2 LQKENI. In nucleotides, the CDR3 is TGTGCCAGCTCACCTCCCGGACTAGCCGGGGGCACAGATACGCAGTATTTT. Residues: CASSPPGLAGGTDTQYF.

The rearrangement links TRBV19 to TRBJ1-2, with TRBD1 as a possible D gene (5 bases). This CDR3 region has 13 residues. The germline V gene encodes CDR1 LNHDA and CDR2 SQIVND (reference sequence). V shed 7 bases and J shed 4 bases, with 13 bases lying between them. The DNA of the CDR3 is TGTGCCAGTACCAAGGGGCCTTCCTATGGCTACACCTTC. Translating it yields CASTKGPSYGYTF.

J is TRBJ1-2 and V is TRBV19; the match to TRBD1 covers 8 bases. V shed 2 bases and J 4 bases; nucleotides not matched to a gene: 9. The CDR3 runs to 16 residues. In germline, CDR1 is LNHDA, CDR2 SQIVND (reference sequence). CDR3 DNA: TGTGCCAGTAGTATAAGGGGCCAGGGGGCCTCCTATGGCTACACCTTC. Residues: CASSIRGQGASYGYTF. The full variable domain, completed using reference TRBV19 and TRBJ1-2, is DGGITQSPKYLFRKEGQNVTLSCEQNLNHDAMYWYRQDPGQGLRLIYYSQIVNDFQKGDIAEGYSVSREKKESFPLTVTSAQKNPTAFYLCASSIRGQGASYGYTFGSGTRLTVV.